This T cell receptor beta chain is drawn from a study of PD-1 blockade in classical Hodgkin lymphoma. The patients all showed relapse after autologous stem cell transplantation, while their brentuximab vedotin exposure varied. Study observations and caveats: Complete responders entered with baseline diversity on par with newly diagnosed patients, the results showed.

On this clone itself: Its target is not known.

Measured with immunoSEQ multiplex PCR; TCRdb has only the in-frame clones, and not every one. The table records 17,000 or so clones, roughly 82% of them present only once. Germline loops: CDR1 MNHNS, CDR2 SASEGT. V lost 7 bases and J 2 bases, leaving 15 bases between the germline ends. The CDR3 extends over 15 amino acids. This specimen was peripheral blood mononuclear cells (PBMCs), taken before the second cycle of nivolumab. The genes are TRBV6-1 and TRBJ1-5; D gene ambiguous. The TCR originated in a human donor with classical Hodgkin lymphoma. CDR3 in amino acids: CASTSYGRGNQPQHF. The CDR3 DNA follows: TGTGCCAGCACCTCCTACGGGCGAGGCAATCAGCCCCAGCATTTT.